This T cell receptor (beta chain) is drawn from a study of regulatory T cells in long-lasting Graves disease. As for time point: persistent/refractory GD, antithyroid drugs over 5 years with positive TRAb. Following extraction of RNA from PBMCs, that RNA was used to make the TCR library. The length of the CDR3 is 11 residues. V lost 6 bases to trimming and J lost 11 bases, with 11 bases between them. CDR1 and CDR2 from the germline V gene are SEHNR and FQNEAQ (reference sequence). In building TCR beta libraries, iRepertoire HTBI primers were used together with Arm-PCR of CDR3 regions. TCRdb redid the calling of the multiplex PCR reads with MiXCR, one entry per CDR3 protein. Of hundreds of thousands of distinct CDR3 sequences listed, 20% to 25% were seen once; the top ten hold less than 15%.

The receptor comes from a female donor with Graves disease. The chain uses TRBV7-9 and TRBJ2-1; maybe TRBD1 (6 bases). Here the sequenced sample was peripheral blood mononuclear cells (PBMCs), taken when the disease was refractory, from a patient treated with antithyroid drugs. CDR3 DNA sequence: TGTGCCAGCAGTTTTACAGGGCAGCAGTTCTTC. Encoded protein: CASSFTGQQFF.